The clone carrying this T cell receptor beta chain has a count of ten or more. The time point was: newly diagnosed GD, antithyroid drugs for less than 3 months. Scientists built the TCR library using RNA that was extracted from PBMCs. The data were taken from a study of regulatory T cells in long-lasting Graves disease. Study as a whole: Duration of antithyroid drug therapy among newly diagnosed Graves' patients was under 3 months.

Arm-PCR with iRepertoire HTBI primers amplified the CDR3 regions for these TCR beta libraries. TCRdb fed the multiplex PCR reads into MiXCR, producing one record per CDR3 protein. The table has about 440,000 distinct CDR3 sequences, about a sixth seen once. CDR1 and CDR2 (germline): SQVTM, ANQGSEA. V shed 6 bases and J 7 bases; nucleotides not matched to a gene: 12. This CDR3 comprises 15 residues. This sample was also put to use in a study of T cells in Graves' hyperthyroidism and ophthalmopathy. As reported in that work: Patients were aged 18 to 65, had disease duration under 2 months, and had newly diagnosed hyperthyroidism. The HTBI primer set drove a first-round RT-PCR of the TCR CDR3. Researchers found most expanded thyroid clonotypes above 0.001 in blood as well.

This chain joins TRBV29-1 and TRBJ1-4; TRBD1 matches 9 bases. The specimen comprised peripheral blood mononuclear cells (PBMCs), sampled at new diagnosis, from a patient treated with antithyroid drugs. The sequence was obtained from a woman in her twenties or thirties with Graves disease. As DNA, the CDR3 is TGCAGCGTGAGGATTACAGGGGGCGCGAGTGAAAAACTGTTTTTT. It specifies CSVRITGGASEKLFF.